Given below is one T cell receptor (beta chain) in context. The antigen is not known. This record comes from a study of cytomegalovirus exposure and HLA in healthy donors. Findings and caveats of the study: Within an earlier analysis, most TCR beta V segments proved productive either about 90% or about 30% of the time. An Asian-associated ancestry cluster reportedly showed fewer N-insertions than the approximately 700-donor mean in a later analysis. There were a few CMV-associated chains whose specificity for CMV antigens was confirmed in vitro.

13 Jbeta primers and 60 Vbeta primers were used for the PCR. Produced via immunoSEQ multiplex PCR; TCRdb's table is partial and in-frame only. The table lists more than 65,000 clones, roughly 80% of them singletons, with approximately 20% in the top ten. There are 17 residues in the CDR3. Germline CDR1 SNHLY, CDR2 FYNNEI. The trim removed 6 bases at V and 4 bases at J, leaving 14 bases unmatched. Sequencing was done on a sample of PBMCs. This TCR derives from a woman aged 40 to 55 in good health and CMV-seropositive. The chain links TRBV2 to TRBJ2-3; 9 bases are a match to TRBD1. The CDR3 region has the DNA TGTGCCAGCAGCCCTGCAGGGACAGGGTTATATCCAGATACGCAGTATTTT. It codes for CASSPAGTGLYPDTQYF.